The 27 T cell receptor beta chains below come from one sample, sequenced in a study of blood T cell repertoires in COVID-19. Produced via immunoSEQ multiplex PCR; TCRdb's table is partial and in-frame only. The table has around 390,000 clones, approximately 87% seen once. The sequencing input was PBMCs or T cells enriched from blood (not recorded which). All receptors derive from a woman in her fifties or sixties who had recovered from COVID-19.

The chain recombines TRBV10-3 with TRBJ1-5; TRBD1 matches 10 bases. V trimming: 5 bases; J trimming: 6 bases; junction bases outside the gene matches: 4. The CDR3 totals 14 residues. The V gene's germline CDR1 is ENHRY and CDR2 SYGVKD. CDR3 amino acids: CAISPRTGGQPQHF. The DNA of the CDR3 is TGTGCCATCAGTCCCCGGACAGGGGGTCAGCCCCAGCATTTT.

The chain recombines TRBV30 with TRBJ2-1, with D unresolved. The germline V gene encodes CDR1 GTSNPN and CDR2 SVGIG (reference sequence). V lost 6 bases to trimming and J lost 3 bases, with 21 bases between them. The CDR3 extends over 16 amino acids. The CDR3 reads CACAKGDGLDYNEQFF. CDR3 in DNA: TGTGCCTGCGCTAAAGGAGACGGCCTAGACTACAATGAGCAGTTCTTC. Together with reference TRBV30 and TRBJ2-1, the CDR3 gives the full variable domain: SQTIHQWPATLVQPVGSPLSLECTVEGTSNPNLYWYRQAAGRGLQLLFYSVGIGQISSEVPQNLSASRPQDRQFILSSKKLLLSDSGFYLCACAKGDGLDYNEQFFGPGTRLTVL.

The chain employs TRBV19 and TRBJ1-6; 11 bases are shared with TRBD1. The trim removed 4 bases at V and 9 bases at J, leaving 5 bases unmatched. The CDR3 is 15 residues long. Germline V gene lookup returns CDR1 LNHDA and CDR2 SQIVND (reference sequence). CDR3 amino acids: CASSTRDRGVSPLHF. CDR3 DNA: TGTGCCAGTAGTACTCGGGACAGGGGGGTTTCACCCCTCCACTTT.

The chain recombines TRBV18 with TRBJ1-5; D is possibly TRBD1 (5 bases). Looked up from germline, CDR1 is KGHSH and CDR2 is LQKENI. The CDR3 spans 13 residues. Trimming took 4 bases from V and 11 from J, leaving 15 bases between them. In DNA form, the CDR3 reads TGTGCCAGCTCACAGGGAGGGACCGGGGCCCAGCATTTT. Protein product: CASSQGGTGAQHF.

V usage is TRBV27 and J usage is TRBJ2-2; possibly TRBD1 for D (5 bases). V was pared by 1 base and J by 4 bases, with 7 bases between. In germline, CDR1 is MNHEY, CDR2 SMNVEV (reference sequence). The CDR3 spans 14 residues. CDR3 bases: TGTGCCAGCAGTTTATACAGGCTCACCGGGGAGCTGTTTTTT. It is translated as CASSLYRLTGELFF.

This clone was seen ten or more times. The chain uses TRBV10-3 and TRBJ1-1, with a weak D call TRBD1 (6 bases). Trimming stripped 5 bases from V and 3 bases from J, with 16 bases between. CDR1 is ENHRY, CDR2 SYGVKD, per germline. This CDR3 has 15 amino acids. DNA for the CDR3: TGTGCCATCAGTCCAAGATCAGGGGCGGACACTGAAGCTTTCTTT. Translation gives CAISPRSGADTEAFF.

The chain has TRBV6-5 and TRBJ1-1; possible D gene TRBD1, 6 bases. The germline gives CDR1 MNHEY, CDR2 SVGAGI. This CDR3 comprises 14 residues. Trimming removed 6 bases from V and 4 bases from J, with 15 bases in between. The chain's CDR3 is CASRPQGLLTEAFF. The CDR3 nucleotides are TGTGCCAGCAGGCCACAGGGCTTGCTCACTGAAGCTTTCTTT.

This clone has only one observation. This rearrangement joins TRBV16 to TRBJ1-2; a weak D match, TRBD1 (6 bases). CDR1 and CDR2 from the germline V gene are KGHSY and FQNENV. The CDR3 covers 13 residues. Between the trimmed V and J ends, which lost 6 bases and 5 bases, there was a span of 13 bases. The CDR3 bases are TGTGCCAGCAGACTGGACAGTGGGTATGGCTACACCTTC. It yields the protein CASRLDSGYGYTF.

The chain joins TRBV6-4 to TRBJ1-2, with unresolved D. CDR3 length: 18 residues. Germline V gene data show CDR1 as MRHNA and CDR2 as SNTAGT. Trimming shortened V by 0 bases and J by 2 bases, and 19 bases separated the two germline ends. This CDR3 is CASSDSIRVRSGNYGYTF. CDR3 nucleotides: TGTGCCAGCAGTGACTCGATTCGGGTTCGTAGTGGGAACTATGGCTACACCTTC.

The V gene is TRBV6-1, the J gene TRBJ1-2; tentatively, D is TRBD1 (5 bases). Deletions cut 0 bases from V and 6 bases from J, with 11 bases between. Germline V lookup: CDR1 MNHNS, CDR2 SASEGT. There are 14 residues in the CDR3. CDR3 sequence: CASSEARQNHGYTF. CDR3 nucleotide sequence: TGTGCCAGCAGTGAAGCAAGACAGAATCATGGCTACACCTTC.

This chain joins TRBV11-2 and TRBJ1-1, with D possibly matching TRBD1 (6 bases). The CDR3 length is 15 residues. V shed 0 bases and J shed 1 base, with 9 bases lying between them. CDR1 and CDR2 (germline): SGHAT, FQNNGV. CDR3: CASSLEGAGNTEAFF. As DNA, the CDR3 is TGTGCCAGCAGCTTAGAGGGGGCGGGGAACACTGAAGCTTTCTTT.

The rearrangement links TRBV9 to TRBJ1-1; 10 nucleotides align to TRBD1. The CDR3 extends over 14 amino acids. V lost 2 bases, J lost 4 bases, and 2 bases stayed unmatched. The V gene's germline CDR1 is SGDLS and CDR2 YYNGEE. The CDR3: CASSVGTGATEAFF. Written as DNA, the CDR3 is TGTGCCAGCAGCGTGGGGACAGGGGCCACTGAAGCTTTCTTT.

The V gene is TRBV27, the J gene TRBJ1-4; TRBD1 might be the D (6 bases). CDR3 size: 16 residues. CDR1 and CDR2 from the germline V gene are MNHEY and SMNVEV (reference sequence). With 6 bases removed from V and 3 bases from J, the gap between germline ends came to 17 bases. The CDR3 loop is CASSHTYRDANEKLFF. DNA of the CDR3: TGTGCCAGCAGCCACACCTACAGGGATGCTAATGAAAAACTGTTTTTT.

The chain recombines TRBV6-5 with TRBJ2-1; 8 positions agree with TRBD2. The CDR3 covers 16 residues. J was trimmed by 4 bases and V by 4 bases; bases with no gene match: 9. The germline gives CDR1 MNHEY, CDR2 SVGAGI. The CDR3 is CASSSLAGLNYNEQFF. The CDR3 DNA sequence: TGTGCCAGCAGTTCCTTAGCGGGGTTGAATTACAATGAGCAGTTCTTC.

The V and J genes are TRBV2 and TRBJ2-7; 9 bases line up with TRBD1. V lost 9 bases and J lost 4; bases outside the gene matches: 10. This CDR3 spans 14 amino acids. Per germline, CDR1 SNHLY and CDR2 FYNNEI. The CDR3 loop is CASLVGQGGYEQYF. CDR3 bases: TGTGCCAGTCTGGTGGGACAGGGTGGTTACGAGCAGTACTTC. The full variable domain, with the rest looked up from reference TRBV2 and TRBJ2-7, is EPEVTQTPSHQVTQMGQEVILRCVPISNHLYFYWYRQILGQKVEFLVSFYNNEISEKSEIFDDQFSVERPDGSNFTLKIRSTKLEDSAMYFCASLVGQGGYEQYFGPGTRLTVT.

V gene TRBV12-3 or TRBV12-4 combines with J gene TRBJ2-1, with unresolved D. Trimming stripped 11 bases from V and 10 bases from J, with 21 bases between. This CDR3 has 13 amino acids. The CDR3 loop is CAGSVAPLEEQFF. CDR3 bases: TGTGCCGGCTCGGTAGCCCCTCTGGAGGAGCAGTTCTTC.

The chain recombines TRBV6-2 or TRBV6-3 with TRBJ2-7; 10 nucleotides agree with TRBD2. Looked up from germline, CDR1 is MNHEY and CDR2 is SVGEGT. The CDR3 runs 16 residues. V dropped 1 base and J dropped 3; count of bases not matched to a gene: 6. CDR3 nucleotide sequence: TGTGCCAGCAGTTACTATAATAGCGGGGGGTACTACGAGCAGTACTTC. It yields the protein CASSYYNSGGYYEQYF.

This clone was recorded a few times. CDR3 protein: CASSIDYIEGAQPQHF. CDR3 bases: TGTGCCAGTAGTATTGATTATATAGAAGGGGCTCAGCCCCAGCATTTT. The chain is built from TRBV19 and TRBJ1-5; tentative D call: TRBD1 (5 bases). This CDR3 spans 16 amino acids. The germline CDR1 and CDR2 sequences are LNHDA and SQIVND (reference sequence). With 3 bases removed from V and 6 bases from J, the gap between germline ends came to 18 bases.

This clone was found once. Different DNA sequences within this sample yield the same CDR3. This rearrangement joins TRBV19 to TRBJ1-1, with a weak D call TRBD1 (6 bases). This CDR3 spans 13 amino acids. Germline CDR1 is LNHDA and CDR2 is SQIVND (reference sequence). The germline V and J ends were trimmed by 6 bases and 0 bases, with 8 bases remaining between them. The CDR3 sequence: CASSTGMNTEAFF. The CDR3 nucleotides are TGTGCCAGTAGCACAGGGATGAACACTGAAGCTTTCTTT. Combining the CDR3 with reference TRBV19 and TRBJ1-1 gives the whole variable domain DGGITQSPKYLFRKEGQNVTLSCEQNLNHDAMYWYRQDPGQGLRLIYYSQIVNDFQKGDIAEGYSVSREKKESFPLTVTSAQKNPTAFYLCASSTGMNTEAFFGQGTRLTVV.

A few counts support this clone. This chain uses TRBV4-1 with TRBJ2-1; D is perhaps TRBD2 (6 bases). CDR3 length equals 15 residues. Trimming removed 0 bases from V and 6 bases from J, with 12 bases in between. In germline, CDR1 is MGHRA, CDR2 YSYEKL. In nucleotides, the CDR3 is TGCGCCAGCAGCCAAGATGAACTCGGGGGCAATGAGCAGTTCTTC. Translating it yields CASSQDELGGNEQFF.

This chain uses TRBV19 with TRBJ1-5; 7 positions match TRBD1. There are 15 residues in the CDR3. Germline loops: CDR1 LNHDA, CDR2 SQIVND (reference sequence). V gave up 4 bases and J gave up 0 bases; unmatched junction bases: 3. CDR3 DNA sequence: TGTGCCAGTAGTACCAGGGGGACTAGCAATCAGCCCCAGCATTTT. It translates to CASSTRGTSNQPQHF.

The chain joins TRBV10-3 to TRBJ1-5; D uncertain. This CDR3 is 13 amino acids long. V was pared by 0 bases and J by 7 bases, with 7 bases between. Germline V CDR1 and CDR2: ENHRY, SYGVKD. The CDR3 bases are TGTGCCATCAGTGAGTCCTCGGGGCAGCCCCAGCATTTT. Its protein product is CAISESSGQPQHF.

The gene calls are TRBV4-1 and TRBJ2-1, with TRBD2 identical over 16 bases. Germline trimming cut 1 base from V and 7 bases from J; bases unmatched to any gene: 10. CDR1 MGHRA and CDR2 YSYEKL come from the germline V gene. The CDR3 consists of 19 residues. The CDR3 region is CASSQGRGTSGGADNEQFF. In DNA, the CDR3 is TGCGCCAGCAGCCAAGGCAGAGGGACTAGCGGGGGGGCGGATAATGAGCAGTTCTTC.

This sequence joins TRBV7-9 and TRBJ2-7; D possibly corresponds to TRBD1 (6 bases). Germline V gene data show CDR1 as SEHNR and CDR2 as FQNEAQ (reference sequence). Trimming pared 11 bases from V and 2 bases from J, leaving 16 bases between. The CDR3 is made up of 13 amino acids. The CDR3 sequence: CAGSTGNPYEQYF. The DNA for the CDR3 is TGTGCCGGATCGACAGGTAACCCCTACGAGCAGTACTTC.

The chain couples TRBV25-1 to TRBJ2-7; D remains unclear. The length of the CDR3 is 15 residues. The germline V and J ends were trimmed by 2 bases and 2 bases, with 13 bases remaining between them. Germline lookup yields CDR1 MGHDK and CDR2 SYGVNS. CDR3: CASSEGWAGPYEQYF. The CDR3 DNA reads TGTGCCAGCAGTGAAGGTTGGGCCGGCCCCTACGAGCAGTACTTC.

This chain joins TRBV3-1 (or the pseudogene TRBV3-2) and TRBJ1-1; TRBD1 agrees at 10 bases. In germline, CDR1 is LGHDT, CDR2 YNNKEL (reference sequence). There are 13 residues in the CDR3. V lost 3 bases and J lost 8; bases outside the gene matches: 3. CDR3 region: CASSHEDRGEAFF. In DNA form, the CDR3 reads TGTGCCAGCAGCCATGAGGACAGGGGGGAAGCTTTCTTT.

In its sample, this clone was seen once. The chain has TRBV28 and TRBJ1-1, with 7 bases matching TRBD1. Germline V gives CDR1 MDHEN, CDR2 SYDVKM. V lost 5 bases, J lost 6 bases, and 6 bases stayed unmatched. This CDR3 region has 13 residues. The CDR3 region is CASSLQGWSEAFF. For the CDR3, the DNA is TGTGCCAGCAGTCTACAGGGGTGGTCTGAAGCTTTCTTT.